This T cell receptor (beta chain) comes out of a study of brain T cells in children with intractable seizures. Study-wide points: Pre-surgery blood may have been undersampled, hiding some clones.

Assay used: immunoSEQ multiplex PCR; TCRdb lists only in-frame clones, some missing. The sample consists of about 80,000 clones, around 91% of them appearing once. Surgery cases with the highest brain T cell transcript signatures were chosen for sequencing. As concerns this clone: Its specificity is unknown.

This CDR3 is built from 13 residues. The V and J ends lost 5 bases and 1 base respectively, with 9 bases between them. Germline CDR1 is LNHDA and CDR2 is SQIVND (reference sequence). Sequencing was performed on peripheral blood, taken at surgery. This clonotype was sampled from a girl aged 2-10 years with Rasmussen encephalitis and intractable seizures. The chain couples TRBV19 to TRBJ2-7; a weak D match, TRBD1 (6 bases). The CDR3 DNA sequence: TGTGCCAGTAGTCCCAGGGGATCCTACGAGCAGTACTTC. As protein: CASSPRGSYEQYF.